These T cell receptor beta chains were read from a single sample in a study of T cells in Graves' hyperthyroidism and ophthalmopathy. Each CDR3 protein is one row after TCRdb ran MiXCR on the multiplex PCR reads. The sample has hundreds of thousands of distinct CDR3 sequences, about 14% seen once. Sequencing used blood. The receptors were sampled from a woman in her forties or fifties with Graves' ophthalmopathy. Each CDR3 is given with its conserved first and last residue. Fields, in order: CDR3 length, D gene, J gene, V gene, clone size, CDR3 DNA, CDR3 protein. The D gene is left open where the match is weak. The size entry is marked missing in some rows and otherwise reads once, few, many or a size class.

19 TRBD1 TRBJ2-6 TRBV7-2 few TGTGCCAGCAGCGCACGGCCGGGACAGGGTTCAGCTGGGGCCAACGTCCTGACTTTC CASSARPGQGSAGANVLTF
16 . TRBJ2-7 TRBV9 many TGTGCCAGCAGCGTAGAATCGGGTACCCCCTCCTACGAGCAGTACTTC CASSVESGTPSYEQYF
14 TRBD2 TRBJ2-7 TRBV30 many TGTGCCGTCGGGACTAGCGGAGCCCCCTACGAGCAGTACTTC CAVGTSGAPYEQYF
17 TRBD1 TRBJ2-1 TRBV14 many TGTGCCAGCAGCCACGGCCTCGGGACAGTCTCACGCAATGAGCAGTTCTTC CASSHGLGTVSRNEQFF
15 . TRBJ1-4 TRBV7-2 many TGTGCCAGCAGCTCCCTCGAAGGGAGGGCTGAAAAACTGTTTTTT CASSSLEGRAEKLFF
14 . TRBJ2-5 TRBV18 many TGTGCCAGCTCACACGTGGGTGTTAAAGAGACCCAGTACTTC CASSHVGVKETQYF
12 . TRBJ2-1 TRBV2 many TGTGCCAGCAGTGAGCAGGTGAACGAGCAGTTCTTC CASSEQVNEQFF
15 . TRBJ2-5 TRBV11-2 many TGTGCCAGCAGCTTAGGGTTAGCCCAGGTTGAGACCCAGTACTTC CASSLGLAQVETQYF
17 . TRBJ2-3 TRBV13 many TGTGCCAGCAGCTTGGATCGGGAGTCAATGTGGGCAGATACGCAGTATTTT CASSLDRESMWADTQYF
15 TRBD1 TRBJ2-7 TRBV5-1 many TGCGCCAGCAGCTTGCTCAAGGGACAGAACTACGAGCAGTACTTC CASSLLKGQNYEQYF
14 . TRBJ1-6 TRBV9 . TGTGCCAGCAGCGTTGGGCAGGAAAATTCACCCCTCCACTTT CASSVGQENSPLHF
14 TRBD1 TRBJ2-7 TRBV12-3/TRBV12-4 . TGTGCCGGCACCAAGACAGGGGTGGCCTACGAGCAGTACTTC CAGTKTGVAYEQYF
14 . TRBJ2-5 TRBV11-2 many TGTGCCAGCAGCTTAGTAGTCGTTCAAGAGACCCAGTACTTC CASSLVVVQETQYF
16 . TRBJ2-2 TRBV19 few TGTGCCAGTAGTATGAGGTCCGGTAGGAGCACCGGGGAGCTGTTTTTT CASSMRSGRSTGELFF
14 . TRBJ2-5 TRBV6-2/TRBV6-3 many TGTGCCAGCAGTTATTTTGGTTTAGGAGAGACCCAGTACTTC CASSYFGLGETQYF
14 . TRBJ2-7 TRBV9 many TGTGCCAGCAGCGTAAGTGATTCCTCCTACGAGCAGTACTTC CASSVSDSSYEQYF
13 . TRBJ2-7 TRBV30 many TGTGCCTGGAGCCGGACAGCCAACTACGAGCAGTACTTC CAWSRTANYEQYF
14 TRBD2 TRBJ2-1 TRBV12-3/TRBV12-4 many TGTGCCAGCACTAGCGGGGGAGGCGATGGTTGGCAGTTCTTC CASTSGGGDGWQFF
20 TRBD2 TRBJ2-2 TRBV14 few TGTGCCAGCAGCTTAGAGTCCCTATTGGCGGGAGGGCCGCCCACCGGGGAGCTGTTTTTT CASSLESLLAGGPPTGELFF
18 TRBD2 TRBJ2-1 TRBV15 . TGTGCCACCAGCAGAGATGGGACTAGCGCGGTGGAGGAAAATGAGCAGTTCTTC CATSRDGTSAVEENEQFF
14 . TRBJ2-5 TRBV9 many TGTGCCAGCAGCGTAGGAGGGGTCCAAGAGACCCAGTACTTC CASSVGGVQETQYF
12 . TRBJ2-5 TRBV18 many TGTGCCAGCTCACACGCGGGGTCAGGAACCGACTTC CASSHAGSGTDF
16 TRBD1 TRBJ1-5 TRBV6-2/TRBV6-3 many TGTGCCAGCAGCCCCCTAGGACAGGGACTGGATCAGCCCCAGCATTTT CASSPLGQGLDQPQHF
12 . TRBJ2-5 TRBV11-3 many TGTGCCAGCAGCTTAAAGCGGGAGACCCAGTACTTC CASSLKRETQYF
15 . TRBJ1-5 TRBV5-8 many TGTGCCAGCAGCTTGTGGGGGGCTAGCAATCAGCCCCAGCATTTT CASSLWGASNQPQHF
15 TRBD2 TRBJ2-2 TRBV12-3/TRBV12-4 once TGTGCCAGCAGGCGACTAGCGGGAGGGTCCGGGGAGCTGTTTTTT CASRRLAGGSGELFF
13 . TRBJ1-2 TRBV7-9 many TGTGCCAGCAGCCAAGCAACTAACTATGGCTACACCTTC CASSQATNYGYTF
16 . TRBJ1-4 TRBV12-3/TRBV12-4 many TGTGCCAGCAGTTTTCGTCCAATAGCTATTAATGAAAAACTGTTTTTT CASSFRPIAINEKLFF
15 . TRBJ2-5 TRBV30 . TGTGCCTGGAGACCAATCGGGAGATCCCAAGAGACCCAGTACTTC CAWRPIGRSQETQYF
14 . TRBJ2-5 TRBV6-5 . TGTGCCAGCAGTTACTCCGTGGTGGAGCAGACCCAGTACTTC CASSYSVVEQTQYF
11 . TRBJ2-2 TRBV24-1 . TGTGCCACCAGTGAAGGTGGGGAGCTGTTTTTT CATSEGGELFF
16 TRBD2 TRBJ2-1 TRBV4-1 . TGCGCCAGCAGCCGACTAGCGGGAGCGGATTACAATGAGCAGTTCTTC CASSRLAGADYNEQFF
18 TRBD1 TRBJ2-1 TRBV19 . TGTGCCAGTAGTTCATGGACAGGGGGAACATTTACTTACAATGAGCAGTTCTTC CASSSWTGGTFTYNEQFF
13 . TRBJ2-3 TRBV4-2 few TGTGCCAGCAGCCAAGAAGCGGCGGGTACGCAGTATTTT CASSQEAAGTQYF
15 TRBD1 TRBJ1-4 TRBV28 few TGTGCCAGCAGGGCCGGGACAGCAACTAATGAAAAACTGTTTTTT CASRAGTATNEKLFF
15 TRBD2 TRBJ2-2 TRBV9 few TGTGCCAGCAGCGTAGGCGGGAGGGCCACCGGGGAGCTGTTTTTT CASSVGGRATGELFF
16 . TRBJ1-5 TRBV6-2/TRBV6-3 many TGTGCCAGCAGTTACTCGGGACGGATAAGCAATCAGCCCCAGCATTTT CASSYSGRISNQPQHF
13 . TRBJ1-2 TRBV5-1 many TGCGCCAGCAGCTTGATGGGGGATCACGGCTACACCTTC CASSLMGDHGYTF
21 . TRBJ2-5 TRBV6-1 many TGTGCCAGCAGTGAAGGGGGTCAGGGGCTACGTCGGGCGGGAGAGGAGGAGACCCAGTACTTC CASSEGGQGLRRAGEEETQYF
14 . TRBJ2-3 TRBV29-1 many TGCAGCGTGGCACAGGGACTGTCTCCAGATACGCAGTATTTT CSVAQGLSPDTQYF
15 TRBD1 TRBJ2-5 TRBV14 . TGTGCCAGCAGCCACCGGACAGGGAGTGGGGAGACCCAGTACTTC CASSHRTGSGETQYF
15 TRBD2 TRBJ2-1 TRBV28 few TGTGCCAGCAAGGAGGGACTAGCGGGAGTGTATGAGCAGTTCTTC CASKEGLAGVYEQFF
18 TRBD2 TRBJ2-3 TRBV20-1 many TGCAGTGCTAAGGGACTAGCGGGAGTGGTTTACGCCCCAGATACGCAGTATTTT CSAKGLAGVVYAPDTQYF
19 TRBD2 TRBJ2-5 TRBV7-2 few TGTGCCAGCAGCTCGACTGAGGGACTAGCGGGAGGTTTACAAGAGACCCAGTACTTC CASSSTEGLAGGLQETQYF
17 . TRBJ1-1 TRBV11-3 many TGTGCCAGCAGCCCTCCTGTAGGGACCTTCCCGAACACTGAAGCTTTCTTT CASSPPVGTFPNTEAFF
14 . TRBJ2-3 TRBV12-3/TRBV12-4 many TGTGCCAGCAGATGGCAGACCAACACAGATACGCAGTATTTT CASRWQTNTDTQYF
14 . TRBJ2-2 TRBV20-1 . TGCAGTGCTGGTAGTTCCGCGAACACCGGGGAGCTGTTTTTT CSAGSSANTGELFF
16 TRBD2 TRBJ2-1 TRBV19 few TGTGCCAGTAGTGGATGGGAGGGCCAGACCTACAATGAGCAGTTCTTC CASSGWEGQTYNEQFF
13 . TRBJ2-1 TRBV2 . TGTGCCACGACTAGGAGCTCCTGCAATGAACAGTTCTTC CATTRSSCNEQFF
17 TRBD2 TRBJ2-3 TRBV10-3 few TGTGCCATCAGGAAAGGGTATAGCGGGAGTGGCGGAGATACGCAGTATTTT CAIRKGYSGSGGDTQYF
11 . TRBJ2-5 TRBV20-1 many TGCAGTCCCTTTTGGGGGGAGACCCAGTACTTC CSPFWGETQYF
15 . TRBJ2-5 TRBV3-2 . TGTGCCAGCAGCCAAGTTGCTCGGGAGGAAGAGACCCAGTACTTC CASSQVAREEETQYF
15 . TRBJ2-7 TRBV28 many TGTGCCAGCAGTATCCGGGACATAGAAACCTACGAGCAGTACTTC CASSIRDIETYEQYF
19 TRBD2 TRBJ2-2 TRBV6-6 many TGTGCCAGCAGTTACCCTTTGCCGGGACTAGCGGGAGTCCCCGGGGAGCTGTTTTTT CASSYPLPGLAGVPGELFF
15 . TRBJ2-7 TRBV11-2 many TGTGCCAGCAGCTTAGAGGGGACCTCGAACTACGAGCAGTACTTC CASSLEGTSNYEQYF
17 TRBD2 TRBJ2-1 TRBV7-2 many TGTGCCAGCAGCTTAGCGATAGCGGGGATCTCCTACAATGAGCAGTTCTTC CASSLAIAGISYNEQFF
13 . TRBJ2-1 TRBV9 . TGTGCCAGCAGCTATGAAGCGTACGGTGAGCAGTTCTTC CASSYEAYGEQFF
17 . TRBJ2-7 TRBV11-1 . TGTGCCAGCAGCTCCCACCCCCAGGGAAGTATCTCCTACGAGCAGTACTTC CASSSHPQGSISYEQYF
14 TRBD2 TRBJ2-7 TRBV7-2 many TGTGCCAGCAGCTTAGCGTGGGGGAGGGTCGAGCAGTACTTC CASSLAWGRVEQYF
14 . TRBJ2-5 TRBV20-1 many TGCAGTGCTAATCGGCTTTCAGGGAGGGAGACCCAGTACTTC CSANRLSGRETQYF